This T cell receptor (beta chain) derives from a study of shared clonotypes between healthy human individuals. CDR3 length equals 14 residues. V dropped 4 bases and J dropped 0 bases, with 8 bases sitting between them. The V gene's germline CDR1 is SGHDT and CDR2 YYEEEE. Sorted-subset replicate PCRs used around 220 ng DNA, about 30,000 T cell genomes. Produced via immunoSEQ multiplex PCR; TCRdb's table is partial and in-frame only. Here the sample spans some 800,000 clones, 80% to 95% being singletons. Findings and limits, study-wide: Naive CD4 clonotypes overlapped across a few donors at about 5.2%. Large depth notwithstanding, sorted-subset sequencing proved incomplete by rarefaction. Clonotype sharing among donors, it was expected, would be affected by sequencing depth.

Remarks on this clone: Its antigen remains unidentified.

In the naive CD8 group, cells lacked CD45RO and were positively selected for CCR7, so terminally differentiated effector memory CD45RA+ cells were left out. The chain uses TRBV5-6 and TRBJ1-5; no definite D call. This TCR was recovered from a man between 25 and 39 years old in good health. Sequencing was done on a sample of naive CD8+ T cells sorted from blood. Here the CDR3 reads CASSRSYSNQPQHF. CDR3 in DNA: TGTGCCAGCAGCCGGAGTTATAGCAATCAGCCCCAGCATTTT. Together with reference TRBV5-6 and TRBJ1-5, the CDR3 gives the full variable domain: DAGVTQSPTHLIKTRGQQVTLRCSPKSGHDTVSWYQQALGQGPQFIFQYYEEEERQRGNFPDRFSGHQFPNYSSELNVNALLLGDSALYLCASSRSYSNQPQHFGDGTRLSIL.